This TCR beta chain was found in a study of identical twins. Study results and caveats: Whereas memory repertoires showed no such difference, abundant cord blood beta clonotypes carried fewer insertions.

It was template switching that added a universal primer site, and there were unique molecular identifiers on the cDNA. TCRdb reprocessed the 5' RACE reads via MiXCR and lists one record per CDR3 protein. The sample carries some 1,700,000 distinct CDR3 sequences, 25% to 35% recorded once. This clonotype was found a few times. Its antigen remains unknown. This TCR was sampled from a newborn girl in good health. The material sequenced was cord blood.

Written as DNA, the CDR3 is TGCGCCAGCAGCTTGGGTACGCTAGCGGGAGGTTCTGGAGATACGCAGTATTTT. Translated, it gives CASSLGTLAGGSGDTQYF. This rearrangement joins TRBV5-1 to TRBJ2-3, with 11 bases that match TRBD2. The CDR3 spans 18 residues. With 0 bases clipped from V and 5 bases from J, the junction kept 11 bases outside the gene matches. Germline values: CDR1 SGHRS, CDR2 YFSETQ.